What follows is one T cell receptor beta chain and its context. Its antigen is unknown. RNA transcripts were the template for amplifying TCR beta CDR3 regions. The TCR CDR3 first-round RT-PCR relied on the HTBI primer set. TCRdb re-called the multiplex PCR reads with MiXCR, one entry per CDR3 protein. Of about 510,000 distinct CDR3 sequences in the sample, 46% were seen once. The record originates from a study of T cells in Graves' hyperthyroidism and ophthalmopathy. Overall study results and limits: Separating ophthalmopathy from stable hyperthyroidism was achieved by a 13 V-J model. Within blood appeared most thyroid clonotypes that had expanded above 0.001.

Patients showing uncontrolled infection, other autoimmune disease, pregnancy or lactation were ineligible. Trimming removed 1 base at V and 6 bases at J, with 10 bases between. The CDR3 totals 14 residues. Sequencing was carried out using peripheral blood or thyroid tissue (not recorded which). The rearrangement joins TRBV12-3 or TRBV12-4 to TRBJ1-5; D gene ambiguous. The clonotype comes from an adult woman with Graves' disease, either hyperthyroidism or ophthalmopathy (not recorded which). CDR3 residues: CASSLVDYLQPQHF. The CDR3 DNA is TGTGCCAGCAGTTTAGTGGACTATCTTCAGCCCCAGCATTTT.